This T cell receptor beta chain was documented in a study of blood T cells in healthy people across ages. Next came a second PCR, run for about 6 to 11 cycles, which used a sample-barcoded 5' primer along with a J-beta primer mix. In TCRdb, the 5' RACE reads were re-called with MiXCR into one record per CDR3 protein. This table has approximately 2,000,000 distinct CDR3 sequences, about 39% appearing once. With regard to this clonotype: The junction departs from germline at one end; a sequencing error may be responsible.

Germline V gene sequence: CDR1 SGHTA, CDR2 FQGNSA. There are 12 residues in the CDR3. The chain combines TRBV7-2 with TRBJ2-1, with D uncertain. The sequence was collected from a human donor in good health. Sequencing was carried out using blood. The chain's CDR3 is CVSSFFLDEQFF. The CDR3 nucleotides read TGTGTCAGCAGCTTTTTCTTGGATGAGCAGTTCTTC.